This T cell receptor beta chain was documented in a study of blood T cell repertoires in COVID-19. Original data processing: Amplifying reference gene primers gave estimates of nucleated cell counts. The repertoire was sequenced with immunoSEQ multiplex PCR; TCRdb's copy has only in-frame clones and lacks some. V, J and clone size reflect that table, while D and trimming were determined from the DNA. The sample has more than 350,000 clones, over 75% seen once. Germline V gene lookup returns CDR1 MDHEN and CDR2 SYDVKM. V was pared by 5 bases and J by 3 bases, with 10 bases of the junction left unmatched. This CDR3 contains 15 residues. Assignments of participants to cohorts depended upon their own reported clinical history. Each exposed participant met a COVID-19 case in the 2 weeks preceding study entry.

The sequence was obtained from a woman between 18 and 29 years old who had been exposed to COVID-19. The rearrangement links TRBV28 to TRBJ2-7, with 7 nucleotides matching TRBD2. What was sequenced was PBMCs or T cells enriched from blood (not recorded which). The DNA for the CDR3 is TGTGCCAGCAGTCTCCCCGCACTAGCGTTCTACGAGCAGTACTTC. This sequence encodes CASSLPALAFYEQYF.